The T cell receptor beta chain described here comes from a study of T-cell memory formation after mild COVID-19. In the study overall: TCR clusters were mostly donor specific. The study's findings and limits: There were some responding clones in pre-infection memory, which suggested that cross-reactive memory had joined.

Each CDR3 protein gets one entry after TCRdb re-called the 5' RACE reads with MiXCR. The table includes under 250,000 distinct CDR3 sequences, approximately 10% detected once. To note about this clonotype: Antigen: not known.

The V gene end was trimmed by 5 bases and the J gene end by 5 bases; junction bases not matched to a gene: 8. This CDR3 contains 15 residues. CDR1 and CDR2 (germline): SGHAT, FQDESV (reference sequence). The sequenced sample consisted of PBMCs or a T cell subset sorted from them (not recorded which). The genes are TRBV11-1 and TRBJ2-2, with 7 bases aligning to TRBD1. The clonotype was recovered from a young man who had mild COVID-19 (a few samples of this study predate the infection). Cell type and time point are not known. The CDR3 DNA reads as TGTGCCAGCAGCCAGCAAAGACAGGGTACCGGGGAGCTGTTTTTT. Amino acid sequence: CASSQQRQGTGELFF.